This T cell receptor (beta chain) was documented in a study of CD8 T cells in Susac syndrome. Findings and caveats of the study: Regarding the TCR sequencing and HLA analysis, the study admitted that a relatively small number of individuals were involved.

CD8+ and CD4+ T cells from blood underwent TCR beta sequencing. Bulk CD8+ and CD4+ cells came from magnetic negative isolation; CD8+ TEMRA by FACS. When the RNA was reverse transcribed, random hexamers were used with an input of about 0.5 to 1 ug. Amplification of TCR beta CDR3 was carried out by immunoSEQ multiplex PCR, which covered 54 Vbeta and 13 Jbeta segments. MiXCR, applied by TCRdb to the immunoSEQ multiplex PCR reads, yields one record per CDR3 protein. This table holds a few hundred thousand distinct CDR3 sequences, around 96% found once. The germline V gene encodes CDR1 LGHDT and CDR2 YNNKEL (reference sequence). V gave up 0 bases and J gave up 3 bases, with 9 bases separating them. CDR3 size: 15 residues. In the case of this clonotype: Its specificity is not known.

This sequence originates from a human donor with multiple sclerosis. The J gene is TRBJ1-5, the V gene TRBV3-1; D might be TRBD1 (6 bases). The sequencing input was CD4+ T cells from PBMCs. Written as DNA, the CDR3 is TGTGCCAGCAGCCAAGAAGGGGACAACAATCAGCCCCAGCATTTT. It yields the protein CASSQEGDNNQPQHF. Drawing the rest from reference TRBV3-1 and TRBJ1-5, the complete variable domain is DTAVSQTPKYLVTQMGNDKSIKCEQNLGHDTMYWYKQDSKKFLKIMFSYNNKELIINETVPNRFSPKSPDKAHLNLHINSLELGDSAVYFCASSQEGDNNQPQHFGDGTRLSIL.